This is a list of T cell receptor beta chains from one sample in a study of monozygotic twins with cystic fibrosis. Sequencing was performed with immunoSEQ multiplex PCR; in TCRdb, only in-frame clones are kept and a portion is missing. This table holds some 22,000 clones, 95% to 98% found once. The sample was blood. These receptors were obtained from a girl aged 10 to 17 with cystic fibrosis. The CDR3 runs from the conserved cysteine through the conserved F or W. Each record gives: clone size, J gene, CDR3 length, D gene, V gene, CDR3 protein, CDR3 DNA. D genes are given only for firm matches. Size values are once, few and many counts, or a class for expanded clones, and some rows have none.

NA | TRBJ1-1 | 15 | NA | TRBV7-2 | CASSPSGARTSEAFF | TGTGCCAGCAGCCCGAGCGGAGCCAGAACCTCTGAAGCTTTCTTT
NA | TRBJ1-2 | 14 | TRBD1 | TRBV6-1 | CASSEFQGVTGYTF | TGTGCCAGCAGTGAATTTCAGGGGGTCACTGGCTACACCTTC
few | TRBJ2-5 | 14 | NA | TRBV18 | CASSPTSPQETQYF | TGTGCCAGCTCACCTACGAGTCCCCAAGAGACCCAGTACTTC
NA | TRBJ2-3 | 13 | NA | TRBV4-3 | CASSQAVTDTQYF | TGCGCCAGCAGCCAAGCGGTTACAGATACGCAGTATTTT
NA | TRBJ1-1 | 16 | NA | TRBV7-2 | CASSLVGWGGSTEAFF | TGTGCCAGCAGCTTAGTGGGTTGGGGGGGCTCCACTGAAGCTTTCTTT
NA | TRBJ1-2 | 13 | TRBD1 | TRBV4-2 | CASLGQDHYGYTF | TGTGCCAGCCTAGGACAGGACCACTATGGCTACACCTTC
once | TRBJ2-5 | 12 | NA | TRBV6-1 | CASSRDPRTQYF | TGTGCCAGCAGCCGGGACCCCCGGACCCAGTACTTC
NA | TRBJ2-3 | 12 | NA | TRBV5-6 | CASSRRWDTQYF | TGTGCCAGCAGCCGAAGGTGGGATACGCAGTATTTT
NA | TRBJ1-5 | 16 | NA | TRBV11-3 | CASSLEEGLGMQPQHF | TGTGCCAGCAGCTTAGAGGAGGGGCTCGGGATGCAGCCCCAGCATTTT
NA | TRBJ2-2 | 14 | NA | TRBV11-2 | CASSLVVLSGELFF | TGTGCCAGCAGCTTAGTAGTTTTGTCCGGGGAGCTGTTTTTT
NA | TRBJ1-1 | 17 | NA | TRBV7-9 | CASSLAWSGVENTEAFF | TGTGCCAGCAGCTTAGCGTGGTCAGGGGTGGAGAACACTGAAGCTTTCTTT
NA | TRBJ2-1 | 14 | NA | TRBV9 | CASSAGIRYNEQFF | TGTGCCAGCAGTGCAGGAATTCGGTACAATGAGCAGTTCTTC
NA | TRBJ1-2 | 14 | NA | TRBV27 | CASSRLGGYRGYTF | TGTGCCAGCAGTCGCCTAGGGGGGTATAGGGGCTACACCTTC
NA | TRBJ2-1 | 14 | NA | TRBV11-2 | CASSPLAGSNEQFF | TGTGCCAGCAGCCCGCTGGCGGGATCCAATGAGCAGTTCTTC
NA | TRBJ2-3 | 13 | NA | TRBV9 | CASSVAPTDTQYF | TGTGCCAGCAGCGTCGCCCCCACAGATACGCAGTATTTT
once | TRBJ2-3 | 15 | TRBD2 | TRBV7-2 | CASSLRGRAGDTQYF | TGTGCCAGCAGCTTACGAGGGAGGGCCGGAGATACGCAGTATTTT
NA | TRBJ1-2 | 15 | TRBD1 | TRBV6-5 | CASSSGTGGYYGYTF | TGTGCCAGCAGTTCCGGGACAGGGGGCTACTATGGCTACACCTTC
NA | TRBJ1-2 | 12 | NA | TRBV19 | CASSLRSYGYTF | TGTGCCAGCTCCCTAAGATCCTATGGCTACACCTTC
NA | TRBJ2-1 | 16 | NA | TRBV11-2 | CASSLVPYLEADEQFF | TGTGCCAGCAGCTTAGTACCCTACCTGGAGGCGGATGAGCAGTTCTTC
NA | TRBJ2-7 | 14 | NA | TRBV18 | CASSPPVPFSEQYF | TGTGCCAGCTCACCCCCGGTGCCTTTTAGTGAGCAGTACTTC
NA | TRBJ2-1 | 14 | TRBD2 | TRBV19 | CASSGLAGENEQFF | TGTGCCAGTAGCGGACTAGCGGGAGAAAATGAGCAGTTCTTC
NA | TRBJ2-1 | 16 | TRBD1 | TRBV7-9 | CASSFRDRVTYNEQFF | TGTGCCAGCAGCTTCAGGGACAGGGTGACCTACAATGAGCAGTTCTTC
once | TRBJ1-5 | 15 | NA | TRBV6-5 | CASSYSSDRHQPQHF | TGTGCCAGCAGTTACTCGAGCGACAGACATCAGCCCCAGCATTTT
once | TRBJ2-1 | 14 | TRBD2 | TRBV9 | CASSVGTSVYEQFF | TGTGCCAGCAGCGTGGGGACTAGCGTTTATGAGCAGTTCTTC